The clone carrying this TCR beta chain was recorded a few times. The target antigen is unknown. These data belong to a study of T cells after yellow fever vaccination. TCRdb re-called the 5' RACE reads through MiXCR, storing one row per CDR3 protein. In the table there are under 250,000 distinct CDR3 sequences, roughly 3.3% of which are singletons. Findings of the study overall: Clones that expanded after primary vaccination mostly reappeared after the booster (roughly 97% CD4, approximately 85% CD8).

Trimming pared 6 bases from V and 0 bases from J, leaving 7 bases between. The CDR3 runs 13 residues. Per the germline V gene, CDR1 is SNHLY and CDR2 is FYNNEI. The chain is built from TRBV2 and TRBJ2-3; D might be TRBD2 (5 bases). The sequences come from CD4+ T cells sorted from PBMCs, collected 10 days after the yellow fever booster vaccination. This sequence was found in a man aged 18 to 30 who received the YFV17D yellow fever vaccine. The CDR3 region is CASREGSTDTQYF. The DNA of the CDR3 is TGTGCCAGCAGAGAGGGTAGCACAGATACGCAGTATTTT.